This TCR beta chain was observed in a study of T cells after yellow fever vaccination. CDR1 is DFQATT and CDR2 is SNEGSKA in the germline V gene (reference sequence). The length of the CDR3 is 12 residues. Trimming took off 7 bases at V and 7 bases at J, with 13 bases between the two ends. Only a few counts were recorded for this clonotype. TCRdb re-analysed the 5' RACE reads in MiXCR, keeping a single row per CDR3 protein. The table includes 500,000 to 650,000 distinct CDR3 sequences, 9% to 15% detected once. The J gene is TRBJ1-4, the V gene TRBV20-1; perhaps TRBD1 as D (5 bases). The sequenced sample was PBMCs, obtained on the day of the yellow fever booster vaccination. This TCR came from a man under 40 who received the YFV17D yellow fever vaccine. Written as DNA, the CDR3 is TGCAGTGTCCGGGGCGCGGGTGAAAAACTGTTTTTT. Its protein is CSVRGAGEKLFF.